The following is a T cell receptor (beta chain) sequence with its context. This specimen comes from a study of tumor T cells in aggressive B-cell lymphoma. Germline V lookup: CDR1 SEHNR, CDR2 FQNEAQ (reference sequence). The ends were cut back, 4 bases at V and 7 bases at J, with 8 bases in the middle. The length of the CDR3 is 12 residues. The data were produced by immunoSEQ multiplex PCR, yet TCRdb's version contains in-frame clones alone and is incomplete. This table holds approximately 3,200 clones, 90% to 95% found once. This rearrangement joins TRBV7-9 to TRBJ1-5; the D gene is possibly TRBD1 (5 bases). The sample comprised tumor tissue. The TCR sequence derives from an adult with diffuse large B cell lymphoma. CDR3 nucleotides: TGTGCCAGCAGCTGGGACTGGCAGCCCCAGCATTTT. This encodes CASSWDWQPQHF.